The next 13 T cell receptor beta chains were all read from a single sample in a study of Ad26.COV2.S vaccination and SARS-CoV-2 variants. TCRdb keeps only in-frame clones here, not all; method: immunoSEQ multiplex PCR. Among some 340,000 clones, around 81% were seen once, and the ten largest hold under 2.5%. Treatment noted: approximately 18 received Ad26.COV2.S at low or high dose, single or two shots; 5 received placebo; per-sample allocation not given. On day 63 after the first injection, vaccine and placebo recipients gave samples. Specimen: peripheral blood, collected in a trial of Ad26.COV2.S vaccine versus placebo. The receptors shown here come from a person aged 18-60 years who received the Ad26.COV2.S COVID-19 vaccine or a placebo.

The rearrangement uses TRBV12-3 or TRBV12-4 and TRBJ2-5, with a possible D match to TRBD2 (6 bases). There are 13 residues in the CDR3. V was trimmed by 5 bases and J by 5 bases, leaving 12 bases between them. CDR3 DNA: TGTGCCAGCAGTCCGGGGGTGGGGGAGACCCAGTACTTC. It yields the protein CASSPGVGETQYF.

The chain carries TRBV5-1 and TRBJ2-7, with 7 bases aligning to TRBD1. The germline V gene encodes CDR1 SGHRS and CDR2 YFSETQ. This CDR3 spans 15 amino acids. V lost 0 bases to trimming and J lost 5 bases; unmatched junction nucleotides: 8. The CDR3 reads CASSLGTGVTDEQYF. The CDR3 region has the DNA TGCGCCAGCAGCTTGGGTACAGGGGTAACCGACGAGCAGTACTTC.

In this sample, this clone turned up a few times. The J gene is TRBJ1-6, the V gene TRBV6-5; D not certain. The CDR3 totals 12 residues. V gave up 2 bases and J gave up 8 bases, with 4 bases separating them. Germline V gene sequence: CDR1 MNHEY, CDR2 SVGAGI. DNA of the CDR3: TGTGCCAGCAGTTACGCACATTCACCCCTCCACTTT. It is translated as CASSYAHSPLHF.

The CDR3 DNA follows: TGTGCCAGCAGTGAAGCTGGGGGTTCACCCCTCCACTTT. This codes for CASSEAGGSPLHF. V and J are TRBV2 and TRBJ1-6; possibly TRBD1 for D (5 bases). The CDR3 is 13 amino acids. Germline lookup yields CDR1 SNHLY and CDR2 FYNNEI. V was pared by 0 bases and J by 9 bases, with 6 bases between.

The J gene is TRBJ2-6, the V gene TRBV28; D gene unclear. V lost 6 bases to trimming and J lost 0 bases, with 3 bases between them. Germline V CDR1 and CDR2: MDHEN, SYDVKM. This CDR3 is 13 amino acids long. CDR3 coding DNA: TGTGCCAGCAGACTCTCTGGGGCCAACGTCCTGACTTTC. Encoded protein: CASRLSGANVLTF.

Comment on this clone: The identical CDR3 is also encoded by other nucleotide sequences in the sample. V gene TRBV6-1 combines with J gene TRBJ2-3; 7 nucleotides align to TRBD2. There are 14 residues in the CDR3. V lost 2 bases, J lost 1 base, and 0 bases stayed unmatched. CDR1 and CDR2 (germline): MNHNS, SASEGT. The CDR3 region is CASSERGGTDTQYF. CDR3 nucleotides: TGTGCCAGCAGTGAACGGGGGGGCACAGATACGCAGTATTTT.

The J gene is TRBJ1-6, the V gene TRBV19; D gene ambiguous. Trimming removed 2 bases from V and 11 bases from J, with 7 bases in between. Germline CDR1 is LNHDA and CDR2 is SQIVND (reference sequence). The CDR3 is 12 residues long. As DNA, the CDR3 is TGTGCCAGTAGTATAACGGGGACACCCCTCCACTTT. As protein: CASSITGTPLHF.

This rearrangement joins TRBV5-1 to TRBJ2-1; either TRBD1 or TRBD2 may supply D (5 bases each). CDR1 SGHRS and CDR2 YFSETQ come from the germline V gene. The V end was cut by 1 base, the J end by 6 bases, with 8 bases between. The CDR3 sequence is 13 residues long. This chain's CDR3 is CASSLSGTNEQFF. The DNA of the CDR3 is TGCGCCAGCAGCTTGTCGGGGACCAATGAGCAGTTCTTC.

The chain is built from TRBV6-5 and TRBJ2-1, with D perhaps matching TRBD1 (6 bases). CDR3 length: 15 residues. From germline, CDR1 is MNHEY and CDR2 SVGAGI. Trimming removed 9 bases from V and 1 base from J, with 16 bases in between. The CDR3 spells CASRLYRDSYNEQFF. CDR3 nucleotides: TGTGCCAGTCGGTTATACAGGGATTCCTACAATGAGCAGTTCTTC.

This clone has a single count. This chain connects TRBV5-8 to TRBJ1-1; D is undetermined. The V gene's germline CDR1 is SGHTS and CDR2 YDEGEE. V was shortened by 0 bases and J by 0 bases, with 3 bases between the two germline ends. The CDR3 extends over 13 amino acids. In DNA form, the CDR3 reads TGTGCCAGCAGCTTGGTCATGAACACTGAAGCTTTCTTT. Translating it yields CASSLVMNTEAFF.

V and J are TRBV7-3 and TRBJ1-1, with 9 nucleotides matching TRBD1. After removal of 6 bases from V and 3 bases from J, the junction contained 2 bases not matched to a gene. Germline V gives CDR1 SGHTA, CDR2 FQGTGA. CDR3 length equals 13 residues. CDR3 protein: CASSRDRDTEAFF. CDR3 bases: TGTGCCAGCAGTCGGGACAGGGACACTGAAGCTTTCTTT. Filled out from reference TRBV7-3 and TRBJ1-1, the complete variable domain reads GAGVSQTPSNKVTEKGKYVELRCDPISGHTALYWYRQSLGQGPEFLIYFQGTGAADDSGLPNDRFFAVRPEGSVSTLKIQRTERGDSAVYLCASSRDRDTEAFFGQGTRLTVV.

The J gene is TRBJ1-6, the V gene TRBV5-1; no clear D. The CDR3 has 13 amino acids. Germline V gene data show CDR1 as SGHRS and CDR2 as YFSETQ. Trimming shortened V by 4 bases and J by 10 bases, and 12 bases separated the two germline ends. The CDR3 spells CASSPELRSPLHF. DNA for the CDR3: TGCGCCAGCAGCCCGGAGCTAAGATCACCCCTCCACTTT.

J is TRBJ1-1 and V is TRBV11-3; maybe TRBD1 (6 bases). V was pared by 1 base and J by 1 base, with 7 bases between. The CDR3 spans 14 residues. Germline CDR1 and CDR2: SGHNT and YENEEA. CDR3 sequence: CASSLGQANTEAFF. CDR3 nucleotide sequence: TGTGCCAGCAGCTTAGGACAGGCGAACACTGAAGCTTTCTTT. The full variable domain, in which reference TRBV11-3 and TRBJ1-1 provide the parts outside the CDR3, is EAGVVQSPRYKIIEKKQPVAFWCNPISGHNTLYWYLQNLGQGPELLIRYENEEAVDDSQLPKDRFSAERLKGVDSTLKIQPAELGDSAVYLCASSLGQANTEAFFGQGTRLTVV.